This TCR beta chain was captured by sequencing in a study of shared clonotypes between healthy human individuals. As for this clone: Its target is unknown.

Template for every sorted-subset replicate PCR totaled approximately 0.2 ug DNA, about 30,000 T cell genomes. The repertoire was sequenced with immunoSEQ multiplex PCR; TCRdb's copy has only in-frame clones and lacks some. This sample has roughly 1.4 million clones, with approximately 98.5% found just once. Overall study results and limits: Estimated richness was generally greater in naive than memory subsets. The low donor count limited represented genetic and exposure-history diversity.

CDR3 size: 16 residues. The germline V and J ends were trimmed by 0 bases and 4 bases, with 16 bases remaining between them. Germline assignment: CDR1 MDHEN and CDR2 SYDVKM. The authors divided CD4+ cells into CD45RA+ naive and CD45RA-negative memory subsets. The receptor comes from a young man in good health. V gene TRBV28 combines with J gene TRBJ2-7; D is perhaps TRBD2 (6 bases). Sequencing was performed on naive CD4+ T cells sorted from blood. Subset indicated: CD45RA+ positively selected. The CDR3 is CASSLWAGGSAYEQYF. The CDR3 DNA follows: TGTGCCAGCAGTTTATGGGCCGGGGGTTCGGCGTACGAGCAGTACTTC.